These 5 T cell receptor beta chains originate from one sample sequenced in a study of shared clonotypes between healthy human individuals. The assay was immunoSEQ multiplex PCR, and TCRdb's table has in-frame clones only and misses some. Of roughly 2.1 million clones listed, roughly 91% are singletons. Positively selected for CCR7, the CD45RO-negative cells used as naive CD8 cells excluded terminally differentiated effector memory CD45RA+ cells. Sequencing used naive CD8+ T cells from PBMCs. These receptors were collected from a young man in good health. Some clones in this sample may be carry-over from other donors' samples.

A word on this clone: The junction differs from germline at one of its ends, possibly a read error. This chain joins TRBV5-6 and TRBJ2-3, with a possible D match to TRBD2 (6 bases). The CDR3 runs 12 residues. The germline V gene encodes CDR1 SGHDT and CDR2 YYEEEE. Written as DNA, the CDR3 is TGTGCCAGCGGGACTCGCACAGATACACAGTATTTT. Amino acid sequence: CASGTRTDTQYF.

This chain connects TRBV5-4 to TRBJ2-1; the match to TRBD2 covers 8 bases. Germline CDR1 is SGHNT and CDR2 is YYREEE (reference sequence). The length of the CDR3 is 16 residues. J was trimmed by 6 bases and V by 7 bases; bases with no gene match: 15. The CDR3 loop reads CASRKLAESLGNEQFF. The CDR3 DNA is TGTGCCAGCCGCAAACTAGCGGAGTCTCTGGGCAATGAGCAGTTCTTC.

The chain is built from TRBV6-1 and TRBJ2-7, with 9 bases aligning to TRBD2. The CDR3 is made up of 13 amino acids. Germline values: CDR1 MNHNS, CDR2 SASEGT. With 4 bases clipped from V and 6 bases from J, the junction kept 4 bases outside the gene matches. This chain's CDR3 is CASSGVAGVEQYF. DNA for the CDR3: TGTGCCAGCAGTGGGGTAGCGGGAGTCGAGCAGTACTTC.

J is TRBJ1-2 and V is TRBV9; TRBD1 matches 7 bases. This CDR3 comprises 13 residues. The V segment lost 4 bases and the J segment 2 bases; nucleotides outside the gene matches: 2. Looked up from germline, CDR1 is SGDLS and CDR2 is YYNGEE. The CDR3 nucleotides are TGTGCCAGCAGCCCGGACAGGAACTATGGCTACACCTTC. Protein sequence: CASSPDRNYGYTF.

The chain couples TRBV30 to TRBJ1-4; no clear D. Trimming removed 2 bases at V and 0 bases at J, with 10 bases between. The germline gives CDR1 GTSNPN, CDR2 SVGIG (reference sequence). The CDR3 consists of 15 residues. The CDR3 bases are TGTGCCTGGAGTACAAGAACAACAACTAATGAAAAACTGTTTTTT. It translates to CAWSTRTTTNEKLFF.